These 30 T cell receptor beta chains were sequenced from one sample in a study of spatial heterogeneity in lung cancer. Time point given: sample taken at primary tumor resection. Sequencing of whole RNA from tumor, nontumor lung or frozen PBMC involved no sorting. In TCRdb, the 5' RACE reads were re-called with MiXCR into one record per CDR3 protein. The sample gives some 25,000 distinct CDR3 sequences, around 4.7% of which show up once; roughly 5.2% is in the top ten. This material consisted of PBMCs, taken at surgery. These receptors were obtained from a male donor with early-stage non-small cell lung cancer.

This clonotype came up many times. The chain joins TRBV3-1 to TRBJ2-6; no clear D gene. Per germline, CDR1 LGHDT and CDR2 YNNKEL (reference sequence). This CDR3 has 13 residues. V was trimmed by 4 bases and J by 4 bases, leaving 5 bases between them. The DNA for the CDR3 is TGTGCCAGCAGCCCGTCAGGGGCCAACGTCCTGACTTTC. Translating it yields CASSPSGANVLTF.

This clonotype came up many times. This rearrangement joins TRBV30 to TRBJ1-1, with unresolved D. This CDR3 has 12 residues. CDR1 GTSNPN and CDR2 SVGIG come from the germline V gene (reference sequence). V was trimmed by 2 bases and J by 1 base, leaving 5 bases between them. DNA of the CDR3: TGTGCCTGGAGTTCAGGGAACACTGAAGCTTTCTTT. Amino acids: CAWSSGNTEAFF.

This clonotype was seen a few times. This sequence joins TRBV5-6 and TRBJ2-3; tentatively, D is TRBD2 (6 bases). Germline CDR1 reads SGHDT; CDR2 reads YYEEEE. The CDR3 extends over 15 amino acids. Trimming pared 2 bases from V and 1 base from J, leaving 11 bases between. This CDR3 is CASSLRDSRTDTQYF. The CDR3 bases are TGTGCCAGCAGCTTACGGGACTCACGCACAGATACGCAGTATTTT.

Ten or more counts support this clonotype. The chain links TRBV7-8 to TRBJ2-5; D tentatively reads TRBD1 or TRBD2 (5 bases each). Germline CDR1 SGHVS, CDR2 FQNEAQ. Trimming cost V 4 bases and J 3 bases, with 9 bases left between them. The CDR3 runs 13 residues. CDR3 residues: CASSWGTEETQYF. CDR3 DNA: TGTGCCAGCAGCTGGGGGACGGAAGAGACCCAGTACTTC. Full variable domain (rest looked up from reference TRBV7-8 and TRBJ2-5): GAGVSQSPRYKVAKRGQDVALRCDPISGHVSLFWYQQALGQGPEFLTYFQNEAQLDKSGLPSDRFFAERPEGSVSTLKIQRTQQEDSAVYLCASSWGTEETQYFGPGTRLLVL.

This clonotype was picked up many times. The chain recombines TRBV29-1 with TRBJ2-2, with 14 bases lining up with TRBD2. J gave up 0 bases and V 5 bases, and 2 bases lay outside the gene matches. The CDR3 spans 16 residues. Germline V lookup: CDR1 SQVTM, CDR2 ANQGSEA. DNA of the CDR3: TGCAGCGTTTTGGGACTAGCGGGGGCGAACACCGGGGAGCTGTTTTTT. The encoded protein is CSVLGLAGANTGELFF.

This clonotype is classed as medium-sized. The chain links TRBV7-2 to TRBJ2-3; maybe TRBD2 (6 bases). In germline, CDR1 is SGHTA, CDR2 FQGNSA. V was shortened by 10 bases and J by 2 bases, with 19 bases between the two germline ends. This CDR3 has 15 amino acids. The CDR3 nucleotides read TGTGCCACCTCCGCACGGAGGGGATACACAGATACGCAGTATTTT. Translation: CATSARRGYTDTQYF.

This clonotype was seen ten or more times. The V call is TRBV6-2 or TRBV6-3, the J call TRBJ2-7; D remains ambiguous. The germline V gene encodes CDR1 MNHEY and CDR2 SVGEGT. The CDR3 contains 13 residues. V lost 0 bases to trimming and J lost 3 bases, with 6 bases between them. The CDR3 DNA reads TGTGCCAGCAGTTACTCGTGGAGCTACGAGCAGTACTTC. It specifies CASSYSWSYEQYF.

This clonotype was detected many times. The CDR3 protein is CSVEAKPYGYTF. CDR3 nucleotide sequence: TGCAGCGTTGAAGCTAAACCCTATGGCTACACCTTC. The J gene is TRBJ1-2, the V gene TRBV29-1, with D unclear. This CDR3 has 12 residues. V was trimmed by 1 base and J by 4 bases, leaving 7 bases between them. CDR1 is SQVTM and CDR2 is ANQGSEA in the germline V gene.

This clonotype was seen ten or more times. V and J are TRBV7-9 and TRBJ1-2, with a tentative D call TRBD1 (6 bases). Trimming cost V 5 bases and J 6 bases, with 13 bases left between them. From germline, CDR1 is SEHNR and CDR2 FQNEAQ (reference sequence). The CDR3 sequence is 13 residues long. The CDR3: CASSLDRHDGYTF. Written as DNA, the CDR3 is TGTGCCAGCAGCCTCGACAGGCATGATGGCTACACCTTC.

This clonotype was counted many times. The chain recombines TRBV19 with TRBJ2-1, with 16 positions matching TRBD2. Germline CDR1 is LNHDA and CDR2 is SQIVND (reference sequence). The CDR3 loop spans 16 amino acids. V gave up 8 bases and J gave up 7 bases; unmatched junction bases: 8. CDR3 in amino acids: CASLGTSGGVRNEQFF. Written as DNA, the CDR3 is TGTGCCAGTCTCGGGACTAGCGGGGGGGTACGGAATGAGCAGTTCTTC.

The sample holds many counts of this clonotype. The rearrangement joins TRBV7-3 to TRBJ2-6; 7 bases align to TRBD1. The V gene end was trimmed by 2 bases and the J gene end by 2 bases; junction bases not matched to a gene: 3. The germline gives CDR1 SGHTA, CDR2 FQGTGA. This CDR3 is built from 16 residues. The chain's CDR3 is CASSLYDRAGANVLTF. The DNA of the CDR3 is TGTGCCAGCAGCTTATACGACAGGGCTGGGGCCAACGTCCTGACTTTC.

Details on this clonotype: A read error may explain this, as a much larger clone is one base away. The J gene is TRBJ1-4, the V gene TRBV27; unclear D gene. The germline CDR1 and CDR2 sequences are MNHEY and SMNVEV (reference sequence). CDR3 size: 12 residues. V dropped 4 bases and J dropped 14 bases, with 14 bases sitting between them. The chain's CDR3 is CASSSPSGNLFF. The CDR3, as DNA: TGTGCCAGCAGTTCCCCTTCGGGGAATCTGTTTTTT.

This clonotype was counted at least ten times. The chain has TRBV15 and TRBJ2-3, with TRBD2 as a possible D gene (5 bases). Looked up from germline, CDR1 is LNHNV and CDR2 is YYDKDF (reference sequence). V was shortened by 0 bases and J by 3 bases, with 10 bases between the two germline ends. This CDR3 has 15 amino acids. CDR3 protein: CATSRDPSGTDTQYF. The CDR3 DNA follows: TGTGCCACCAGCAGAGACCCATCGGGGACAGATACGCAGTATTTT.

This clonotype was counted many times. The chain links TRBV3-1 to TRBJ2-1, with TRBD2 matching over 9 bases. The CDR3 has 15 residues. V lost 0 bases, J lost 5 bases, and 2 bases stayed unmatched. The V gene's germline CDR1 is LGHDT and CDR2 YNNKEL (reference sequence). The CDR3 sequence: CASSQDSGRDNEQFF. The DNA for the CDR3 is TGTGCCAGCAGCCAAGATAGCGGGAGAGACAATGAGCAGTTCTTC.

In its sample, this clonotype was seen many times. The chain employs TRBV6-5 and TRBJ2-7; D tentatively fits TRBD1 or TRBD2 (6 bases each). The ends were cut back, 6 bases at V and 2 bases at J, with 17 bases in the middle. The CDR3 sequence is 15 residues long. Germline CDR1 reads MNHEY; CDR2 reads SVGAGI. The CDR3 reads CASRPGMEGAYEQYF. DNA of the CDR3: TGTGCCAGCAGACCCGGTATGGAGGGGGCCTACGAGCAGTACTTC.

This clonotype was seen at least ten times. The J gene is TRBJ2-7, the V gene TRBV5-1; 7 bases fit TRBD1. Germline lookup yields CDR1 SGHRS and CDR2 YFSETQ. The CDR3 has 16 amino acids. J lost 1 base, V lost 3 bases, and 10 bases had no gene match. CDR3 sequence reads: CASSWNDREWSYEQYF. The CDR3 bases are TGCGCCAGCAGCTGGAATGACAGGGAATGGTCCTACGAGCAGTACTTC.

This clonotype was detected ten times or more. The gene calls are TRBV18 and TRBJ2-3; no definite D call. The germline V gene encodes CDR1 KGHSH and CDR2 LQKENI. The germline V and J ends were trimmed by 9 bases and 11 bases, with 24 bases remaining between them. The length of the CDR3 is 14 residues. CDR3 coding DNA: TGTGCCAGTACCCCCAACCCGGGCCTCCTGGGGCAGTATTTT. This translates into CASTPNPGLLGQYF. The whole variable domain, filled in from reference TRBV18 and TRBJ2-3, reads NAGVMQNPRHLVRRRGQEARLRCSPMKGHSHVYWYRQLPEEGLKFMVYLQKENIIDESGMPKERFSAEFPKEGPSILRIQQVVRGDSAAYFCASTPNPGLLGQYFGPGTRLTVL.

This clonotype was detected ten times or more. This chain uses TRBV20-1 with TRBJ2-5, with TRBD2 identical over 9 bases. CDR3 length: 15 residues. The junction had 9 bases not matched to a gene; V was cut back by 3 bases and J by 4 bases. CDR1 DFQATT and CDR2 SNEGSKA come from the germline V gene (reference sequence). The CDR3 sequence is CSASAGTSQRETQYF. The CDR3 coding sequence is TGCAGTGCTAGTGCCGGGACTAGCCAACGAGAGACCCAGTACTTC.

This clonotype was recorded at least ten times. The rearrangement joins TRBV2 to TRBJ2-5; 9 nucleotides align to TRBD2. With 7 bases clipped from V and 1 base from J, the junction kept 7 bases outside the gene matches. Germline V lookup: CDR1 SNHLY, CDR2 FYNNEI. CDR3 length equals 15 residues. The CDR3 nucleotides read TGTGCCAGCACTAGTCAGACTAGCGGCCAAGAGACCCAGTACTTC. Its protein product is CASTSQTSGQETQYF.

This clonotype came up many times. The gene calls are TRBV29-1 and TRBJ2-3, with D possibly matching TRBD2 (7 bases). The germline CDR1 and CDR2 sequences are SQVTM and ANQGSEA. The CDR3 totals 15 residues. V gave up 7 bases and J gave up 3 bases, with 20 bases separating them. CDR3 protein: CSASPLGGGTDTQYF. The CDR3, as DNA: TGCAGCGCCAGCCCCCTAGGGGGGGGGACAGATACGCAGTATTTT.

The table lists this clonotype with many counts. The chain has TRBV5-1 and TRBJ2-3; possibly TRBD2 for D (6 bases). V dropped 0 bases and J dropped 5 bases, with 10 bases sitting between them. The CDR3 contains 14 residues. The V gene's germline CDR1 is SGHRS and CDR2 YFSETQ. The CDR3 nucleotides read TGCGCCAGCAGCTTGGGCGGGACGGTAGATACGCAGTATTTT. Translation gives CASSLGGTVDTQYF.

In its sample, this clonotype was seen many times. A much larger clone lies a single base off, so this may be a read error. The V call is TRBV5-4, the J call TRBJ1-2; D gene uncertain. The CDR3 extends over 14 amino acids. The germline CDR1 and CDR2 sequences are SGHNT and YYREEE (reference sequence). V lost 2 bases, J lost 4 bases, and 12 bases lay in between. The CDR3 protein is CASSLDKDVYGYTF. The CDR3 DNA is TGTGCCAGCAGCTTAGACAAGGATGTCTATGGCTACACCTTC. Combining the CDR3 with reference TRBV5-4 and TRBJ1-2 gives the whole variable domain ETGVTQSPTHLIKTRGQQVTLRCSSQSGHNTVSWYQQALGQGPQFIFQYYREEENGRGNFPPRFSGLQFPNYSSELNVNALELDDSALYLCASSLDKDVYGYTFGSGTRLTVV.

This clonotype occurred many times. V is TRBV14 and J is TRBJ1-2; D unclear. V lost 2 bases, J lost 8 bases, and 15 bases lay in between. This CDR3 has 14 amino acids. Germline values: CDR1 SGHDN, CDR2 FVKESK. The CDR3 region has the DNA TGTGCCAGCAGCCAACCCCCGTGGGGATTGGGCTACACCTTC. Protein sequence: CASSQPPWGLGYTF.

This clonotype was recorded a few times. The rearrangement joins TRBV7-2 to TRBJ2-5, with 7 positions matching TRBD2. The CDR3 length is 15 residues. Unmatched junction bases numbered 7, after V lost 2 bases and J lost 4 bases. The germline gives CDR1 SGHTA, CDR2 FQGNSA. CDR3 amino acids: CASSLFGGVTETQYF. The CDR3 region has the DNA TGTGCCAGCAGCTTATTTGGGGGGGTGACAGAGACCCAGTACTTC.

This clonotype was counted many times. The chain employs TRBV14 and TRBJ2-6; no reliable D call. Germline V CDR1 and CDR2: SGHDN, FVKESK. The CDR3 loop spans 15 amino acids. The ends were cut back, 4 bases at V and 4 bases at J, with 11 bases in the middle. CDR3 in amino acids: CASSPPSAGANVLTF. As DNA, the CDR3 is TGTGCCAGCAGCCCGCCCTCGGCCGGGGCCAACGTCCTGACTTTC. Full variable domain (rest looked up from reference TRBV14 and TRBJ2-6): EAGVTQFPSHSVIEKGQTVTLRCDPISGHDNLYWYRRVMGKEIKFLLHFVKESKQDESGMPNNRFLAERTGGTYSTLKVQPAELEDSGVYFCASSPPSAGANVLTFGAGSRLTVL.

This clonotype was observed at least ten times. The chain couples TRBV28 to TRBJ2-7, with 10 bases identical to TRBD1. J was trimmed by 5 bases and V by 3 bases; bases with no gene match: 7. This CDR3 contains 15 residues. CDR1 is MDHEN, CDR2 SYDVKM, per germline. The CDR3 bases are TGTGCCAGCAGTTTTTGGACAGGGGGTGTGAACGAGCAGTACTTC. It translates to CASSFWTGGVNEQYF. Filled out from reference TRBV28 and TRBJ2-7, the complete variable domain reads DVKVTQSSRYLVKRTGEKVFLECVQDMDHENMFWYRQDPGLGLRLIYFSYDVKMKEKGDIPEGYSVSREKKERFSLILESASTNQTSMYLCASSFWTGGVNEQYFGPGTRLTVT.

To note about this clonotype: This may be a read error: a much more frequent sequence differs by one nucleotide. This rearrangement joins TRBV4-1 to TRBJ2-1; TRBD2 aligns across 7 bases. The J segment lost 9 bases and the V segment lost 1 base, leaving 9 bases of the junction unmatched. This CDR3 has 15 amino acids. From germline, CDR1 is MGHRA and CDR2 YSYEKL. The CDR3 reads CASSQGRGRAPEQFF. The CDR3, as DNA: TGCGCCAGCAGCCAAGGACGGGGGAGGGCTCCTGAGCAGTTCTTC.

This clonotype was recorded many times. The rearrangement joins TRBV7-9 to TRBJ2-7; weak D call: TRBD1 (5 bases). The CDR3 is 14 amino acids. Trimming cost V 1 base and J 6 bases, with 13 bases left between them. The V gene's germline CDR1 is SEHNR and CDR2 FQNEAQ (reference sequence). CDR3 sequence: CASSLGDRSGEQYF. The CDR3 DNA reads TGTGCCAGCAGCTTAGGAGACAGATCGGGCGAGCAGTACTTC. Full variable domain (missing parts from reference TRBV7-9 and TRBJ2-7): DTGVSQNPRHKITKRGQNVTFRCDPISEHNRLYWYRQTLGQGPEFLTYFQNEAQLEKSRLLSDRFSAERPKGSFSTLEIQRTEQGDSAMYLCASSLGDRSGEQYFGPGTRLTVT.

In the case of this clonotype: A much larger clone lies one base from this, so it may be a read error. V and J are TRBV6-5 and TRBJ2-5; D ambiguous. The V end was cut by 4 bases, the J end by 1 base, with 10 bases between. Germline V gene data show CDR1 as MNHEY and CDR2 as SVGAGI. This CDR3 has 14 residues. CDR3 in DNA: TGTGCCAGCAGTTCCGACGGCCCCCAAGAGACCCAGTACTTC. It specifies CASSSDGPQETQYF.

This clonotype was counted at least ten times. V usage is TRBV18 and J usage is TRBJ1-1, with 8 bases that match TRBD1. Looked up from germline, CDR1 is KGHSH and CDR2 is LQKENI. The CDR3 spans 15 residues. With 0 bases clipped from V and 5 bases from J, the junction kept 5 bases outside the gene matches. The CDR3 nucleotides read TGTGCCAGCTCACCACCAGGACAGGGTTGGACTGAAGCTTTCTTT. Translation: CASSPPGQGWTEAFF.